The present T cell receptor (beta chain) was sequenced within a study of glioma-infiltrating T cells after dendritic cell vaccination listed by TCRdb under 2016. In terms of the full investigation: The cohort included 15 or so glioblastoma patients drawn from Phase I and II dendritic cell vaccination trials, of whom 9 were newly diagnosed and 6 had recurrent disease. Between the early 2000s and the early 2010s, the patients were given dendritic cell vaccination pulsed with autologous tumor lysate. The vaccine consisted of monocyte-derived dendritic cells cultured seven to eight days with IL-4 and GM-CSF, then pulsed overnight with autologous tumor lysate. Three intradermal dendritic cell vaccine injections were administered to patients at biweekly intervals in the arm below the axilla. In glioblastoma patients vaccinated with dendritic cells, deep sequencing of TCR beta CDR3 regions served to measure the amount of tumor-infiltrating lymphocytes and to compare repertoires between tumor and blood. Survival after dendritic cell vaccination was correlated with TCR sequencing metrics such as TIL content and the overlap between tumor and blood repertoires.

Using the immunoSEQ assay, TCRB CDR3 regions were amplified from approximately 2 micrograms of genomic DNA, or from all available DNA when less than that was on hand. Multiplex PCR used 60 forward primers for TCR V beta segments and 13 reverse primers for J beta segments. To estimate the number of reads per starting template, synthetic control templates were added to each sample at limiting dilution. Reads of 87 bp were generated by sequencing on the Illumina HiSeq System. Turning to the authors' computational methods: PCR and sequencing errors were removed by a nearest neighbor algorithm that merged closely related sequences. TCR overlap was defined as the percentage of unique tumor TCR beta sequences that were also present in the same patient's peripheral blood. What TCRdb holds here is the immuneACCESS table cut down to in-frame rearrangements. Part of the clones is not present; checked against another copy, under half of the missing clones reflect an unresolved V gene, and the others are unexplained. V, J and clone size derive from that table, while D and trimming were established from the DNA sequence. The sample table contains 65,000 to 80,000 clones; only one count was recorded for roughly 91% of them. Clones ranked in the top ten supply 2% to 2.5% of the sample.

Points the paper makes about the study in general: The cohort was small and heterogeneous, only a few patients had full blood and tumor sets, and even fewer had initial-recurrent tumor pairs. After dendritic cell vaccination, a higher estimated pretreatment TIL content predicted longer time to progression and overall survival. No direct relationship between TCR clonality and survival was found, suggesting that a diverse polyclonal response may matter. The response model built on TCR overlap across three groups was characterized as speculative, with prospective validation still needed.

Trimming leaves V shorter by 6 bases and J shorter by 2 bases, with the junction holding 4 bases beyond the gene matches. The CDR1 and CDR2 encoded by the germline V gene are ENHRY and SYGVKD. From cysteine to phenylalanine, the CDR3 is 14 amino acids long. CDR3 DNA is the only sequence kept; it has 42 bases, read in frame from the first base. To note about this clone: The antigen this receptor binds is unknown. Qualities for individual bases were not recorded, and no much larger clone is one base off.

The time point label, as the study defines it: after dendritic cell vaccination, including at tumor progression/relapse. Selection of patients required sufficient residual fresh-frozen tumor tissue and over two years of available survival data. An isocitrate dehydrogenase mutation was not carried by any of the glioblastoma patients, although molecular status was otherwise variable. PBMC were collected before vaccination, two weeks after the third vaccination, and at tumor progression when it occurred. Genomic DNA was extracted with the Qiagen DNeasy Blood extraction Kit. This clonotype was sampled from a human donor with glioblastoma. The source material was blood, sampled after dendritic cell vaccination. The chain was built from TRBV10-3 and TRBJ2-7, and 10 junction bases match TRBD1. At the DNA level, the sequence is TGTGCCATCAGGGCCGGGACAGGGGCCTACGAGCAGTACTTC. Its protein is CAIRAGTGAYEQYF.